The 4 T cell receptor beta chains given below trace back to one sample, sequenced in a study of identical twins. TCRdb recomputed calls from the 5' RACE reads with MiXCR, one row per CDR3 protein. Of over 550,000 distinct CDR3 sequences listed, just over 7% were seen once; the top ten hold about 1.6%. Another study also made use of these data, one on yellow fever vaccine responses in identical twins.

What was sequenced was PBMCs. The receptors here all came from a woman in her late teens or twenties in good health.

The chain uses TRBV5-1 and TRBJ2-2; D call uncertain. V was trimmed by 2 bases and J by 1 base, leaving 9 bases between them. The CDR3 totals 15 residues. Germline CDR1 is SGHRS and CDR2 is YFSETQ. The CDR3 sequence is CASSFMAENTGELFF. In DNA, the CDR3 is TGCGCCAGCAGCTTCATGGCGGAGAACACCGGGGAGCTGTTTTTT. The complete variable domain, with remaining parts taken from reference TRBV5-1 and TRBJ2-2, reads KAGVTQTPRYLIKTRGQQVTLSCSPISGHRSVSWYQQTPGQGLQFLFEYFSETQRNKGNFPGRFSGRQFSNSRSEMNVSTLELGDSALYLCASSFMAENTGELFFGEGSRLTVL.

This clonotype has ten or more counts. The CDR3 nucleotides are TGTGCCAGCAGTTGGGGCACTAGTAACTCCGGGTCACCCCTCCACTTT. It translates to CASSWGTSNSGSPLHF. The chain recombines TRBV28 with TRBJ1-6; weak D call: TRBD1 (5 bases). Germline CDR1 reads MDHEN; CDR2 reads SYDVKM. The V and J ends lost 4 bases and 10 bases respectively, with 20 bases between them. The CDR3 runs to 16 residues.

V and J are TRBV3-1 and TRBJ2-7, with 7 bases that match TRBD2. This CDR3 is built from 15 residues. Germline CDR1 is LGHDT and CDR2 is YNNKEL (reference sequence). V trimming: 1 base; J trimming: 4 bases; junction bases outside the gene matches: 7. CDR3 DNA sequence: TGTGCCAGCAGCCAAGGGGAGGGGCCGGGTTACGAGCAGTACGTC. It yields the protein CASSQGEGPGYEQYV.

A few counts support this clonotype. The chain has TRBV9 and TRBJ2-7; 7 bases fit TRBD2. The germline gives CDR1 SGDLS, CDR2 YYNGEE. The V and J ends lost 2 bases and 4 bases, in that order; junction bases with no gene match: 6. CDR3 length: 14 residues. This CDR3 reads CASSVTTSRYEQYF. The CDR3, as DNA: TGTGCCAGCAGCGTTACGACTAGCAGATACGAGCAGTACTTC.